This T cell receptor beta chain was found in a study of spatial heterogeneity in lung cancer. Study background: Alpha-chain detections were consistently fewer than beta-chain detections among the sequences. There was a strong correlation between the counts of TCR transcripts measured in tumor regions and a T cell transcriptional module score that was calculated from matched bulk RNA-seq.

Time point noted: sample taken at primary tumor resection. Whole RNA came from tumor, nontumor lung or frozen PBMC and was sequenced without being sorted. The germline V gene encodes CDR1 SGHTA and CDR2 FQGTGA. Trimming at V came to 2 bases and at J to 2 bases, leaving 4 bases not matched to a gene. This CDR3 region has 16 residues. In regard to this clonotype: Its specificity is unknown.

Findings of the study overall: Mutation tallies in tumors tracked expanded intratumoral alpha and beta TCR counts.

TCRdb passed the 5' RACE reads through MiXCR, listing each CDR3 protein once. The sample carries fewer than 3,000 distinct CDR3 sequences, under 55% recorded once. This chain connects TRBV7-3 to TRBJ2-2, with 8 nucleotides matching TRBD2. The TCR sequence derives from a male donor with early-stage non-small cell lung cancer. The source was lung tumor tissue, collected at surgery. CDR3 region: CASSLQAGANTGELFF. In DNA form, the CDR3 reads TGTGCCAGCAGCTTACAAGCGGGGGCAAACACCGGGGAGCTGTTTTTT.